This paragraph reports one T cell receptor beta chain. Its specificity is not known. The CDR3 spans 14 residues. Nominally healthy donors provided the samples, though records likely missed some immune exposures. It was with 60 Vbeta and 13 Jbeta primers that the PCR ran. Data came from immunoSEQ multiplex PCR; TCRdb stores just in-frame clones and leaves some out. Of 100,000 to 150,000 clones listed, over 65% are singletons. This record belongs to a study of cytomegalovirus exposure and HLA in healthy donors. Study information: In an early release, HLA-typed donors contributed approximately 82 million unique TCR sequences. Study-wide results and caveats: Relative to equally common others, HLA-associated TCR beta chains showed greater clonal expansion in a later analysis.

The sequencing sample was made of PBMCs. This chain connects TRBV21-1 to TRBJ1-5. TRBV21-1 is shown as a pseudogene. The sequence was obtained from a man aged 35 to 55 in good health and CMV-seropositive. CDR3 sequence (DNA): TGTGCCAGCAGCAACGAAGCGGACAATCAGCCCCAGCATTTT. This gives the protein CASSNEADNQPQHF.